The 26 T cell receptor beta chains listed next were all sequenced from one sample in a study of T cells in Graves' hyperthyroidism and ophthalmopathy. RNA transcripts yielded amplified TCR beta CDR3 regions. Researchers ran a first-round RT-PCR on the TCR CDR3 using the HTBI primer set. TCRdb recomputed calls from the multiplex PCR reads with MiXCR, one row per CDR3 protein. The profile shows about 640,000 distinct CDR3 sequences, around 21% of them singletons. Source material: blood. All receptors come from a man aged 25-45 years with Graves' ophthalmopathy.

J is TRBJ2-7 and V is TRBV7-9; 7 nucleotides line up with TRBD1. Trimming at V came to 9 bases and at J to 3 bases, leaving 14 bases not matched to a gene. Per germline, CDR1 SEHNR and CDR2 FQNEAQ (reference sequence). The CDR3 spans 15 residues. CDR3 sequence: CASAIRQGRGYEQYF. The CDR3 region has the DNA TGTGCCAGTGCTATAAGACAGGGCCGAGGCTACGAGCAGTACTTC.

The chain has TRBV12-3 or TRBV12-4 and TRBJ2-3; 12 nucleotides line up with TRBD1. V lost 0 bases to trimming and J lost 2 bases; unmatched junction nucleotides: 6. The CDR3 contains 18 residues. Here the CDR3 DNA reads TGTGCCAGCAGTTTAGCCCCGGGACAGGGGGCAGACACAGATACGCAGTATTTT. Protein sequence: CASSLAPGQGADTDTQYF.

This clonotype was seen repeatedly, ten times or more. The chain combines TRBV28 with TRBJ2-7, with TRBD2 matching 7 bases. This CDR3 spans 14 amino acids. V was clipped by 5 bases and J by 1 base; unmatched bases: 5. Germline CDR1 reads MDHEN; CDR2 reads SYDVKM. As DNA, the CDR3 is TGTGCCAGCAGTCCCTCGGGGGGATCCTACGAGCAGTACTTC. The encoded protein is CASSPSGGSYEQYF. The full variable domain, completed using reference TRBV28 and TRBJ2-7, is DVKVTQSSRYLVKRTGEKVFLECVQDMDHENMFWYRQDPGLGLRLIYFSYDVKMKEKGDIPEGYSVSREKKERFSLILESASTNQTSMYLCASSPSGGSYEQYFGPGTRLTVT.

This sequence joins TRBV7-2 and TRBJ2-7; 14 bases align to TRBD2. Germline values: CDR1 SGHTA, CDR2 FQGNSA. The CDR3 has 17 amino acids. V lost 6 bases to trimming and J lost 0 bases; unmatched junction nucleotides: 7. This chain's CDR3 is CASSRTSGRTSSYEQYF. CDR3 coding DNA: TGTGCCAGCAGTAGGACTAGCGGGAGGACTAGCTCCTACGAGCAGTACTTC.

This clonotype has only a few counts. The V call is TRBV11-2, the J call TRBJ2-5, with 7 bases that match TRBD1. Looked up from germline, CDR1 is SGHAT and CDR2 is FQNNGV. The CDR3 has 15 amino acids. Trimming took 5 bases from V and 2 from J; bases not matched to a gene: 8. The CDR3 here is CASSPKDRLQETQYF. CDR3 sequence (DNA): TGTGCCAGCAGCCCAAAGGACAGGCTGCAAGAGACCCAGTACTTC.

This clonotype was picked up many times. This chain uses TRBV12-3 or TRBV12-4 with TRBJ1-5, with 8 bases identical to TRBD1. The CDR3 length is 15 residues. The J segment lost 4 bases and the V segment lost 6 bases, leaving 8 bases of the junction unmatched. The CDR3: CASSLDRGNNQPQHF. CDR3 sequence (DNA): TGTGCCAGCAGCCTCGACAGGGGAAATAATCAGCCCCAGCATTTT.

The chain links TRBV20-1 to TRBJ2-3, with 9 bases lining up with TRBD2. Germline assignment: CDR1 DFQATT and CDR2 SNEGSKA (reference sequence). The ends lost 1 base at V and 0 bases at J; junction bases unmatched: 2. The CDR3 has 15 residues. CDR3 sequence (DNA): TGCAGTGCTAGAGCAACTAGCGGGAGCACAGATACGCAGTATTTT. It encodes CSARATSGSTDTQYF.

This clonotype came up many times. The rearrangement links TRBV6-1 to TRBJ2-7; no definite D call. CDR1 MNHNS and CDR2 SASEGT come from the germline V gene. The V end lost 2 bases, the J end lost 5 bases, and 4 bases lay between the germline ends. The CDR3 is 11 residues long. This chain's CDR3 is CASSETHEQYF. The CDR3 DNA follows: TGTGCCAGCAGTGAAACCCACGAGCAGTACTTC.

This clonotype was found a few times. As DNA, the CDR3 is TGTGCCAGCAGTTCCAACCTTGGGGGGACAGCTTTCCCTGAGCAGTTCTTC. It translates to CASSSNLGGTAFPEQFF. The chain employs TRBV27 and TRBJ2-1, with D possibly matching TRBD1 (7 bases). There are 17 residues in the CDR3. The germline V gene has CDR1 MNHEY and CDR2 SMNVEV (reference sequence). Trimming shortened V by 4 bases and J by 9 bases, and 25 bases separated the two germline ends.

In this sample, this clonotype turned up many times. V and J are TRBV12-3 or TRBV12-4 and TRBJ1-2; 9 bases agree with TRBD1. With V trimmed by 4 bases and J by 4 bases, 10 bases remained unmatched. The CDR3 is 16 residues long. CDR3 DNA: TGTGCCAGCAGTTCCACTACAGGGGGCGATAGCTATGGCTACACCTTC. Its protein is CASSSTTGGDSYGYTF.

This clonotype was detected only a few times. This rearrangement joins TRBV3-1 to TRBJ2-1; D uncertain. V dropped 3 bases and J dropped 6 bases, with 6 bases sitting between them. The CDR3 sequence is 12 residues long. The germline CDR1 and CDR2 sequences are LGHDT and YNNKEL (reference sequence). The CDR3 sequence is CASSHTVNEQFF. DNA of the CDR3: TGTGCCAGCAGCCACACCGTCAATGAGCAGTTCTTC.

This clonotype was counted many times. V and J are TRBV5-1 and TRBJ2-1; no clear D. The CDR3 consists of 19 residues. Germline values: CDR1 SGHRS, CDR2 YFSETQ. Trimming shortened V by 1 base and J by 4 bases, and 24 bases separated the two germline ends. The CDR3 nucleotides read TGCGCCAGCAGCTTGTCAATCGGGCGTGTTTTGCCTTATTACAATGAGCAGTTCTTC. It codes for CASSLSIGRVLPYYNEQFF.

This clonotype has ten or more counts. The chain couples TRBV5-8 to TRBJ2-1, with D possibly matching TRBD2 (5 bases). The CDR3 totals 15 residues. The V gene lost 4 bases and the J gene lost 6 bases, with 17 bases spanning the gap. Germline V lookup: CDR1 SGHTS, CDR2 YDEGEE. The CDR3 DNA follows: TGTGCCAGCAGCCCGGCCGCTCGGGGTCCCAATGAGCAGTTCTTC. Translated, it gives CASSPAARGPNEQFF.

The chain employs TRBV7-2 and TRBJ2-6; possibly TRBD2 for D (6 bases). The CDR3 is 15 amino acids. The germline V gene has CDR1 SGHTA and CDR2 FQGNSA. Trimming stripped 8 bases from V and 0 bases from J, with 11 bases between. CDR3 amino acids: CASSRDSSGANVLTF. CDR3 DNA: TGTGCCAGCTCCCGGGACTCCTCTGGGGCCAACGTCCTGACTTTC. The whole variable domain, filled in from reference TRBV7-2 and TRBJ2-6, reads GAGVSQSPSNKVTEKGKDVELRCDPISGHTALYWYRQSLGQGLEFLIYFQGNSAPDKSGLPSDRFSAERTGGSVSTLTIQRTQQEDSAVYLCASSRDSSGANVLTFGAGSRLTVL.

This clonotype was observed a few times. J is TRBJ2-7 and V is TRBV7-8; 8 bases match TRBD1. V lost 5 bases and J lost 4; bases outside the gene matches: 16. The CDR3 has 17 residues. Germline-derived CDR1 and CDR2 are SGHVS and FQNEAQ. CDR3 amino acids: CASSTEGDRGLWYEQYF. Here the CDR3 DNA reads TGTGCCAGCAGCACGGAGGGTGACAGGGGACTCTGGTACGAGCAGTACTTC. The entire variable domain, with the rest obtained from reference TRBV7-8 and TRBJ2-7, is as follows: GAGVSQSPRYKVAKRGQDVALRCDPISGHVSLFWYQQALGQGPEFLTYFQNEAQLDKSGLPSDRFFAERPEGSVSTLKIQRTQQEDSAVYLCASSTEGDRGLWYEQYFGPGTRLTVT.

A few counts support this clonotype. The chain employs TRBV12-3 or TRBV12-4 and TRBJ1-4, with D possibly matching TRBD1 (5 bases). The CDR3 contains 14 residues. V lost 4 bases, J lost 7 bases, and 13 bases lay in between. CDR3 sequence: CASSWDAGGEKLFF. CDR3 coding DNA: TGTGCCAGCAGTTGGGACGCCGGAGGTGAAAAACTGTTTTTT.

This clonotype was recorded at least ten times. The chain is built from TRBV7-3 and TRBJ2-1; a weak D match, TRBD2 (6 bases). The germline V and J ends were trimmed by 4 bases and 0 bases, with 13 bases remaining between them. The germline gives CDR1 SGHTA, CDR2 FQGTGA. The CDR3 sequence is 16 residues long. CDR3 bases: TGTGCCAGCAGCTCCAGCGGAGGGAGCTCCTACAATGAGCAGTTCTTC. It yields the protein CASSSSGGSSYNEQFF.

The V gene is TRBV20-1, the J gene TRBJ2-5; 10 bases match TRBD2. The CDR3 has 18 residues. The junction had 17 bases not matched to a gene; V was cut back by 3 bases and J by 4 bases. Germline CDR1 is DFQATT and CDR2 is SNEGSKA (reference sequence). CDR3 region: CSAREKGGAGGPGETQYF. CDR3 nucleotides: TGCAGTGCTAGGGAGAAGGGAGGAGCGGGAGGGCCAGGAGAGACCCAGTACTTC.

This clonotype appeared many times. This chain joins TRBV29-1 and TRBJ2-5; 7 bases are shared with TRBD1. The CDR3 loop spans 18 amino acids. The junction had 17 bases not matched to a gene; V was cut back by 3 bases and J by 1 base. Germline lookup yields CDR1 SQVTM and CDR2 ANQGSEA. CDR3 protein: CSVDGTDRDDPLQETQYF. The DNA for the CDR3 is TGCAGCGTTGACGGGACCGACAGGGACGACCCCCTCCAAGAGACCCAGTACTTC.

The table lists this clonotype with a few counts. V usage is TRBV18 and J usage is TRBJ1-1; D is perhaps TRBD1 (6 bases). The germline V and J ends were trimmed by 3 bases and 4 bases, with 18 bases remaining between them. Germline lookup yields CDR1 KGHSH and CDR2 LQKENI. The CDR3 length is 16 residues. CDR3: CASSPTIRGWGTEAFF. Here the CDR3 DNA reads TGTGCCAGCTCACCGACGATCAGGGGATGGGGCACTGAAGCTTTCTTT.

Notes on this clonotype: A much larger clone lies a single base off, so this may be a read error. CDR3 protein: CASSPMMASHQPQHF. The CDR3 coding sequence is TGTGCCAGCAGTCCCATGATGGCTTCCCATCAGCCCCAGCATTTT. The chain carries TRBV27 and TRBJ1-5; D call uncertain. This CDR3 contains 15 residues. V lost 5 bases and J 5 bases, leaving 16 bases between the germline ends. CDR1 is MNHEY, CDR2 SMNVEV, per germline (reference sequence).

The genes are TRBV9 and TRBJ1-6; 9 bases align to TRBD1. The trim removed 3 bases at V and 10 bases at J, leaving 8 bases unmatched. Germline values: CDR1 SGDLS, CDR2 YYNGEE. The CDR3 spans 15 residues. The CDR3: CASSAGQGLGSPLHF. As DNA, the CDR3 is TGTGCCAGCAGCGCGGGACAGGGTCTCGGCTCACCCCTCCACTTT.

This clonotype was found a few times. The chain joins TRBV29-1 to TRBJ2-2; TRBD2 matches 10 bases. The CDR3 is made up of 17 amino acids. V trimming: 5 bases; J trimming: 0 bases; junction bases outside the gene matches: 9. Looked up from germline, CDR1 is SQVTM and CDR2 is ANQGSEA. The CDR3 nucleotides are TGCAGCGTTAACCTAGCGGGGGACGTCCCGAACACCGGGGAGCTGTTTTTT. It yields the protein CSVNLAGDVPNTGELFF.

This clonotype was counted ten times or more. This chain joins TRBV7-9 and TRBJ2-7; D is possibly TRBD1 or TRBD2 (5 bases each). The CDR3 has 15 amino acids. Germline V gene data show CDR1 as SEHNR and CDR2 as FQNEAQ (reference sequence). The V and J ends lost 5 bases and 2 bases respectively, with 16 bases between them. CDR3 loop: CASSRGPWGPYEQYF. DNA for the CDR3: TGTGCCAGCAGCCGGGGACCTTGGGGACCCTACGAGCAGTACTTC. Together with reference TRBV7-9 and TRBJ2-7, the CDR3 gives the full variable domain: DTGVSQNPRHKITKRGQNVTFRCDPISEHNRLYWYRQTLGQGPEFLTYFQNEAQLEKSRLLSDRFSAERPKGSFSTLEIQRTEQGDSAMYLCASSRGPWGPYEQYFGPGTRLTVT.

This clonotype was detected only a few times. The genes are TRBV29-1 and TRBJ2-7; tentatively, D is TRBD1 or TRBD2 (5 bases each). V lost 5 bases and J lost 0, with 14 bases in between. The CDR3 runs to 14 residues. Germline-derived CDR1 and CDR2 are SQVTM and ANQGSEA. CDR3 protein: CSVRPGTGSYEQYF. The DNA for the CDR3 is TGCAGCGTTCGGCCCGGGACGGGCTCCTACGAGCAGTACTTC.

This clonotype appeared a few times. The V and J genes are TRBV6-2 or TRBV6-3 and TRBJ2-2; D is unresolved. CDR1 and CDR2 (germline): MNHEY, SVGEGT. Trimming cost V 8 bases and J 1 base, with 5 bases left between them. The length of the CDR3 is 12 residues. The CDR3 DNA reads as TGTGCCAGCGGGTTGAACACCGGGGAGCTGTTTTTT. Translation: CASGLNTGELFF.